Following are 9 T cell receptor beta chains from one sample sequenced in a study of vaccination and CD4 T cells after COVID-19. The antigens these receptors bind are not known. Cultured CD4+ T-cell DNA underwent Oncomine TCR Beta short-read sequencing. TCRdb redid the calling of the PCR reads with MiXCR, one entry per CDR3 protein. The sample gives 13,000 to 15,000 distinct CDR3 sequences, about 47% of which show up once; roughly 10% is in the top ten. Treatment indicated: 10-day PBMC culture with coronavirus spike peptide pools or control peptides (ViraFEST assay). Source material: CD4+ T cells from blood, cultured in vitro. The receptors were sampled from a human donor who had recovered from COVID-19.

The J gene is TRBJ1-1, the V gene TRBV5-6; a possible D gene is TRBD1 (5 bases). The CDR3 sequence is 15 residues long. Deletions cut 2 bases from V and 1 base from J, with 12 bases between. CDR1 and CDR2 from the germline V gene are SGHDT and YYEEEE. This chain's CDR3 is CASSLLGVGNTEAFF. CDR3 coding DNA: TGTGCCAGCAGCTTACTGGGGGTAGGGAACACTGAAGCTTTCTTT.

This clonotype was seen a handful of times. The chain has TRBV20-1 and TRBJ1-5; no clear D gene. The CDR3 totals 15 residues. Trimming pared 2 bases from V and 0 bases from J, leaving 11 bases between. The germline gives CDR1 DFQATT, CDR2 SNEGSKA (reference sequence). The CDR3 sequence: CSARPEWGSNQPQHF. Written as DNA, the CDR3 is TGCAGTGCTAGACCCGAATGGGGTAGCAATCAGCCCCAGCATTTT.

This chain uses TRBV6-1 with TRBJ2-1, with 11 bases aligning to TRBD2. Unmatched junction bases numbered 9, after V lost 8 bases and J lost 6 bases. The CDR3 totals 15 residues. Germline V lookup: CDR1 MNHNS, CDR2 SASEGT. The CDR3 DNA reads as TGTGCCAGCGGGAGGATAGCGGGAGGGGGCAATGAGCAGTTCTTC. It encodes CASGRIAGGGNEQFF.

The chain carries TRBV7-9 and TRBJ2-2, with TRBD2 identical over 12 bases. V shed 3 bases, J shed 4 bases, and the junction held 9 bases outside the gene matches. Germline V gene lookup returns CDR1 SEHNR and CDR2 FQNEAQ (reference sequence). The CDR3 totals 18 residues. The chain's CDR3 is CASSFRTSGTPVTGELFF. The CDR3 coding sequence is TGTGCCAGCAGCTTCCGGACTAGCGGGACCCCGGTCACCGGGGAGCTGTTTTTT.

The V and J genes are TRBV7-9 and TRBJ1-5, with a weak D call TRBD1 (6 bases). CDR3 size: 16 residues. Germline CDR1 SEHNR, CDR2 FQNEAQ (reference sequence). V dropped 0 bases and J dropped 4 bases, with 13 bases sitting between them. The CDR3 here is CASSLAAGGGNQPQHF. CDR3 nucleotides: TGTGCCAGCAGCTTAGCGGCCGGGGGCGGTAATCAGCCCCAGCATTTT.

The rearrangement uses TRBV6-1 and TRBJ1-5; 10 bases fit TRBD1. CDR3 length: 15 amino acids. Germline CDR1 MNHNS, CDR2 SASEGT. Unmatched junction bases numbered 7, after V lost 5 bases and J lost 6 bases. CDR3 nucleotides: TGTGCCAGCAGTCTCGACAGGGGGCGTTTTCAGCCCCAGCATTTT. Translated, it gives CASSLDRGRFQPQHF.

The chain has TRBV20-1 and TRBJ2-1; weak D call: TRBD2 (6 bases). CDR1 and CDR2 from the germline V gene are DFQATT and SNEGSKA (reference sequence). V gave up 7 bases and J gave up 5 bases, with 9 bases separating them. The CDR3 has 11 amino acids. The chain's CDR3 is CSVRRDNEQFF. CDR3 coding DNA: TGCAGTGTGCGGAGGGACAATGAGCAGTTCTTC.

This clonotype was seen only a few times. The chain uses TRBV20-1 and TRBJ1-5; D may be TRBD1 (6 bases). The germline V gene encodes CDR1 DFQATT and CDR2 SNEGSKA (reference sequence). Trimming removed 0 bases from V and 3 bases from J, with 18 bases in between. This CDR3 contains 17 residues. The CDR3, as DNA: TGCAGTGCTAGAGACCCATTGACAGGCAGTTCCAATCAGCCCCAGCATTTT. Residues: CSARDPLTGSSNQPQHF.

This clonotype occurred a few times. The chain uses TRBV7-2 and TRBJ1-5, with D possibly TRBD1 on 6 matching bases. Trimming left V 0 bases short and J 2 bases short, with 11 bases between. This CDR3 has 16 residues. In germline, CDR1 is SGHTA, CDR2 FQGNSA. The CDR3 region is CASSLAGGHGNQPQHF. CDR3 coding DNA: TGTGCCAGCAGCTTAGCGGGGGGGCATGGCAATCAGCCCCAGCATTTT.